The present TCR beta chain was sequenced within a study of Graves' ophthalmopathy and Graves' hyperthyroidism. Notes on the study in general: Ophthalmopathy cases were distinguished from stable hyperthyroidism by a 13-signature model, reaching around 90% sensitivity and around 77% specificity.

V lost 3 bases and J lost 5, with 13 bases in between. The CDR3 length is 14 residues. CDR1 and CDR2 (germline): SGHTA, FQGNSA. This clonotype has just a few counts. What it binds is unknown. Using RNA transcripts, the TCR beta CDR3 regions were amplified. RT-PCR was first run with HTBI primers, then multiplex PCR in a second round. One entry per CDR3 protein, called by TCRdb with MiXCR from the multiplex PCR reads. The table includes some 160,000 distinct CDR3 sequences, 30% to 45% detected once. The clonotype originates from a man between 25 and 39 years old with Graves' ophthalmopathy. The source material was peripheral blood. The rearrangement links TRBV7-2 to TRBJ2-5, with D tentatively TRBD2 (5 bases). The CDR3 nucleotides are TGTGCCAGCAGCTTTACCAGCGGCGTGGAGACCCAGTACTTC. Amino acid sequence: CASSFTSGVETQYF.